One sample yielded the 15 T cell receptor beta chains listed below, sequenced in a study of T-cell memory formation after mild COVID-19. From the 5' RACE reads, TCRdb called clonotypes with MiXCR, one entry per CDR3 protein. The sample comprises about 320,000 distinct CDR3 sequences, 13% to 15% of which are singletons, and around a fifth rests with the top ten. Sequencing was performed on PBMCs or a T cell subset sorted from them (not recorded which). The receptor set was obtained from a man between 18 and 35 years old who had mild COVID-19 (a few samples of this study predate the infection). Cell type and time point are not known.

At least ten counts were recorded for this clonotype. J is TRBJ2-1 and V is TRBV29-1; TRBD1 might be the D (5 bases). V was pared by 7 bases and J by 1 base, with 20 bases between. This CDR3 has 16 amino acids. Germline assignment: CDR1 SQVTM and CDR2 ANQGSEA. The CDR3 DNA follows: TGCAGCGCCAGTCCCGTGGACACCCGATCCTACAATGAGCAGTTCTTC. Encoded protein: CSASPVDTRSYNEQFF.

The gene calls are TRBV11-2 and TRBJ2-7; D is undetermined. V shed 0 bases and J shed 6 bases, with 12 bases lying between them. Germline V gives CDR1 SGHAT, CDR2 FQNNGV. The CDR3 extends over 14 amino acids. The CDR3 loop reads CASSLDHKAGEQYF. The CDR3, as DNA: TGTGCCAGCAGCTTAGATCATAAGGCAGGCGAGCAGTACTTC.

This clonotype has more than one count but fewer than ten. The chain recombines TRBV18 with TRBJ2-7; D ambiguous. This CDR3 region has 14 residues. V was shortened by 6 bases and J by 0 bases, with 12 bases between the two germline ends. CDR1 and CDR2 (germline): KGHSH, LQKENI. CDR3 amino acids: CASSRGSFSYEQYF. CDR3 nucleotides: TGTGCCAGCTCCCGAGGTTCGTTCTCCTACGAGCAGTACTTC.

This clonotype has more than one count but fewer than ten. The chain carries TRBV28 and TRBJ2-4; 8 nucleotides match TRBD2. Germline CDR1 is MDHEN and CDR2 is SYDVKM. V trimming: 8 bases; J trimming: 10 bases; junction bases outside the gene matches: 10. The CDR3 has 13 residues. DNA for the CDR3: TGTGCCAGCCACCGGGAGGGTCCGGGAATTCAGTACTTC. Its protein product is CASHREGPGIQYF. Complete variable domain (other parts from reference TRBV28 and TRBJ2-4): DVKVTQSSRYLVKRTGEKVFLECVQDMDHENMFWYRQDPGLGLRLIYFSYDVKMKEKGDIPEGYSVSREKKERFSLILESASTNQTSMYLCASHREGPGIQYFGAGTRLSVL.

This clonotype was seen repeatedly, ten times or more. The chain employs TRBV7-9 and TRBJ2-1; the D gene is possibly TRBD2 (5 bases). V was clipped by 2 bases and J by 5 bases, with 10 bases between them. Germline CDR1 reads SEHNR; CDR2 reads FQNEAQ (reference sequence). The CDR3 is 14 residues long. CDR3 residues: CASSLNSGDNEQFF. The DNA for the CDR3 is TGTGCCAGCAGCTTAAACTCCGGGGACAATGAGCAGTTCTTC.

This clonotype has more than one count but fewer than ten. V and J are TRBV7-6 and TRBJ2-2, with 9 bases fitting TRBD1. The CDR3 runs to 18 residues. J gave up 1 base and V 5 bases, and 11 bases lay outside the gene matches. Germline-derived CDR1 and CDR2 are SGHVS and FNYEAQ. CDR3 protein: CASSPMPGQGLNTGELFF. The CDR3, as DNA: TGTGCCAGCAGCCCCATGCCGGGACAGGGCCTGAACACCGGGGAGCTGTTTTTT. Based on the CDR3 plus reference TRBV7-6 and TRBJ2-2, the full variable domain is GAGVSQSPRYKVTKRGQDVALRCDPISGHVSLYWYRQALGQGPEFLTYFNYEAQQDKSGLPNDRFSAERPEGSISTLTIQRTEQRDSAMYRCASSPMPGQGLNTGELFFGEGSRLTVL.

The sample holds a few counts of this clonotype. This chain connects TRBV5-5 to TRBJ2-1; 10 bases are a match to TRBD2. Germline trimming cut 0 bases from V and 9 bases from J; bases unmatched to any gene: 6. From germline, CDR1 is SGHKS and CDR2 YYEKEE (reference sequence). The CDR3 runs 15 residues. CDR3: CASSLVGGLATEQFF. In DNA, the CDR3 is TGTGCCAGCAGCTTGGTAGGGGGACTAGCGACTGAGCAGTTCTTC.

This CDR3 reads CASSYTSGGELFF. DNA of the CDR3: TGTGCCAGCAGCTACACATCGGGTGGGGAGCTGTTTTTT. V and J are TRBV7-2 and TRBJ2-2; D remains ambiguous. CDR3 size: 13 residues. V shed 4 bases and J shed 8 bases, with 11 bases lying between them. Germline-derived CDR1 and CDR2 are SGHTA and FQGNSA.

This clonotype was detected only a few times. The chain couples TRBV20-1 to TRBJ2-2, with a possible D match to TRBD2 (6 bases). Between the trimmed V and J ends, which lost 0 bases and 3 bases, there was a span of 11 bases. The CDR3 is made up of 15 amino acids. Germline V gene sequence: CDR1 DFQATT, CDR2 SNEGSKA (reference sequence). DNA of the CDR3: TGCAGTGCTAGAGACAAGAGGGAGGACACCGGGGAGCTGTTTTTT. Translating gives CSARDKREDTGELFF.

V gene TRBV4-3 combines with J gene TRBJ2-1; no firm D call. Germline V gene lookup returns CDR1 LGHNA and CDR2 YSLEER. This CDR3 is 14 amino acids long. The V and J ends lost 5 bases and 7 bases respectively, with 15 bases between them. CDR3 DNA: TGCGCCAGCAGCTACCGCTTTTCTGCAAATGAGCAGTTCTTC. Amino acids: CASSYRFSANEQFF.

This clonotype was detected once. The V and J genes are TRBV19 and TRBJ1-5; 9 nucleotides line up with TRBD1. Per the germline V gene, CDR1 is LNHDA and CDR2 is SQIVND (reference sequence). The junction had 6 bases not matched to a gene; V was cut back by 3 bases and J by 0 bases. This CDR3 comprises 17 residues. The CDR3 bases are TGTGCCAGTAGTATTTGGACAGGGGATAATAGCAATCAGCCCCAGCATTTT. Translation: CASSIWTGDNSNQPQHF.

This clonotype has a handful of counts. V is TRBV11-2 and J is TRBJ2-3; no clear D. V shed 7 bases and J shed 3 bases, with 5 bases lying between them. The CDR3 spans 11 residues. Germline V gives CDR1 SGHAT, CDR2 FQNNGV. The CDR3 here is CASTLTDTQYF. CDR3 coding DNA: TGTGCCAGCACCCTAACAGATACGCAGTATTTT.

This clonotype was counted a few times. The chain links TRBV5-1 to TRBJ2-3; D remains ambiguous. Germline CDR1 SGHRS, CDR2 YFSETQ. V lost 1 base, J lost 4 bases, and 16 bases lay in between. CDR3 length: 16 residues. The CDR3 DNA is TGCGCCAGCAGCTTGTCCCCTGTTGGTTCGGCAGATACGCAGTATTTT. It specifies CASSLSPVGSADTQYF.

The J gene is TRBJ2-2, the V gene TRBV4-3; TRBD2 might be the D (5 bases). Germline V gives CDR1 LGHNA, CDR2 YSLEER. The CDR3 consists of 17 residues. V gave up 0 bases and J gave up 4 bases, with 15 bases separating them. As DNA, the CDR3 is TGCGCCAGCAGCCAAGATATAGGGCGGGTGGGCACCGGGGAGCTGTTTTTT. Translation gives CASSQDIGRVGTGELFF.

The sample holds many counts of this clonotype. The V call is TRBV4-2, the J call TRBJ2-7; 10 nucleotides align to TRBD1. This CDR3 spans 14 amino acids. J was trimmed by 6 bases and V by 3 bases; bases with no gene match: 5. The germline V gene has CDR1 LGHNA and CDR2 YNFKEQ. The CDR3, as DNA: TGTGCCAGCAGCCACCCGGGACAGGGGCGCGAGCAGTACTTC. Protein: CASSHPGQGREQYF.